Listed below are T cell receptor beta chains from one sample, sequenced in a study of shared clonotypes between healthy human individuals. The method was immunoSEQ multiplex PCR; TCRdb's version includes in-frame clones alone and lacks a portion of them. The data contain about 700,000 clones, about 91% of them singletons. The sequenced sample was naive CD8+ T cells sorted from blood. Receptors originate from a man aged 25-45 years in good health. Both conserved end residues are part of each CDR3. The D gene is left open where the match is weak. Size is omitted from some rows. Given values are once, few, many or a class for expanded clones.

V gene	clone size	D gene	J gene	CDR3 protein	CDR3 DNA
TRBV27	-	-	TRBJ2-7	CASSLVGGIHEQYF	TGTGCCAGCAGTTTAGTAGGGGGAATACACGAGCAGTACTTC
TRBV29-1	once	TRBD2	TRBJ2-7	CSVGGGRSSYEQYF	TGCAGCGTTGGGGGAGGGAGGAGCTCCTACGAGCAGTACTTC
TRBV15	-	TRBD1	TRBJ2-1	CATSSVLTGTGSDNEQFF	TGTGCCACCAGCAGTGTTTTGACCGGGACAGGGTCTGACAATGAGCAGTTCTTC
TRBV5-5	-	TRBD2	TRBJ2-5	CASSLEGGRAGETQYF	TGTGCCAGCAGCTTGGAAGGTGGGAGGGCCGGCGAGACCCAGTACTTC
TRBV9	-	-	TRBJ1-2	CASSSSVGLWNYGYTF	TGTGCCAGCAGCTCCAGTGTAGGGCTCTGGAACTATGGCTACACCTTC
TRBV18	few	-	TRBJ2-1	CASSPLGFAGPYNEQFF	TGTGCCAGCTCACCACTCGGTTTTGCGGGACCCTACAATGAGCAGTTCTTC
TRBV7-9	-	-	TRBJ2-1	CASSLVRDEQFF	TGTGCCAGCAGCTTAGTCAGGGATGAGCAGTTCTTC
TRBV25-1	-	-	TRBJ2-7	CASSTRSPSREQYF	TGTGCCAGCAGTACCAGGAGCCCTTCAAGGGAGCAGTACTTC
TRBV6-1	-	-	TRBJ2-4	CASNGKGAKNIQYF	TGTGCCAGCAATGGTAAGGGAGCCAAAAACATTCAGTACTTC
TRBV27	-	-	TRBJ2-7	CASSLGDSYEQYF	TGTGCCAGCAGTCTAGGTGACTCCTACGAGCAGTACTTC
TRBV4-1	-	-	TRBJ2-2	CASSQDPHTGELFF	TGCGCCAGCAGCCAAGATCCGCACACCGGGGAGCTGTTTTTT
TRBV28	-	TRBD2	TRBJ2-3	CASSLGQAGASTDTQYF	TGTGCCAGCAGTTTAGGGCAAGCGGGAGCGAGCACAGATACGCAGTATTTT
TRBV7-9	-	TRBD2	TRBJ2-7	CASSFQGGVEQYF	TGTGCCAGCAGCTTTCAGGGAGGGGTCGAGCAGTACTTC
TRBV29-1	-	TRBD2	TRBJ2-1	CSVVSGGLAGSFF	TGCAGCGTCGTGTCGGGAGGGCTAGCGGGGTCCTTCTTC
TRBV7-2	-	-	TRBJ2-3	CASSRVVSTDTQYF	TGTGCCAGCAGCCGGGTGGTGAGCACAGATACGCAGTATTTT
TRBV7-3	-	-	TRBJ2-1	CASSLFGGDGYNEQFF	TGTGCCAGCAGCTTATTCGGTGGGGACGGGTACAATGAGCAGTTCTTC
TRBV11-2	-	-	TRBJ1-4	CASSFTGPLGEKLFF	TGTGCCAGCAGCTTCACGGGCCCTTTGGGTGAAAAACTGTTTTTT
TRBV5-4	-	TRBD1	TRBJ2-7	CASSMGTDEQYF	TGTGCCAGCAGCATGGGGACAGACGAGCAGTACTTC
TRBV7-9	-	-	TRBJ1-5	CASSLEYGGERNQPQHF	TGTGCCAGCAGCTTAGAGTACGGGGGAGAGCGCAATCAGCCCCAGCATTTT
TRBV11-2	once	TRBD1	TRBJ1-2	CASSPGTGYFIGYTF	TGTGCCAGCAGCCCCGGGACAGGGTATTTTATTGGCTACACCTTC
TRBV7-9	-	-	TRBJ1-2	CASSYGTAYGYTF	TGTGCCAGCAGCTACGGGACGGCGTATGGCTACACCTTC
TRBV9	-	-	TRBJ2-3	CASSVGGLSDTQYF	TGTGCCAGCAGCGTGGGGGGACTTTCAGATACGCAGTATTTT
TRBV11-2	-	-	TRBJ2-1	CASSLGGHYNEQFF	TGTGCCAGCAGCTTAGGGGGTCACTACAATGAGCAGTTCTTC
TRBV28	-	-	TRBJ2-7	CASSLKGTSYEQYF	TGTGCCAGCAGTTTAAAAGGTACCTCCTACGAGCAGTACTTC
TRBV19	-	TRBD1	TRBJ2-7	CASSTTGTGYEQYF	TGTGCCAGTAGTACAACCGGGACAGGGTACGAGCAGTACTTC
TRBV4-1	-	TRBD1	TRBJ2-3	CASSQLPGQGADTQYF	TGCGCCAGCAGCCAACTACCGGGACAGGGGGCAGATACGCAGTATTTT
TRBV4-1	-	-	TRBJ2-7	CASSLDSGAYEQYF	TGCGCCAGCAGCCTGGATTCGGGGGCCTACGAGCAGTACTTC
TRBV14	-	TRBD2	TRBJ2-1	CASSQDALADNEQFF	TGTGCCAGCAGCCAAGATGCCCTAGCGGACAATGAGCAGTTCTTC
TRBV10-3	once	-	TRBJ1-2	CAISELGTTAAHYGYTF	TGTGCCATCAGTGAGTTGGGGACAACGGCAGCGCACTATGGCTACACCTTC
TRBV6-1	-	-	TRBJ1-1	CASSGGWVNTEAFF	TGTGCCAGCAGCGGTGGCTGGGTGAACACTGAAGCTTTCTTT
TRBV27	-	TRBD2	TRBJ2-7	CASSLQFGGRVYEQYF	TGTGCCAGCAGTCTCCAGTTTGGCGGGAGGGTCTACGAGCAGTACTTC
TRBV7-9	once	-	TRBJ2-7	CASSSRDSGTYEQYF	TGTGCCAGCAGCTCCCGGGACAGCGGGACCTACGAGCAGTACTTC
TRBV10-3	-	TRBD1	TRBJ2-5	CAISEVGTGEIGETQYF	TGTGCCATCAGTGAGGTAGGGACAGGGGAGATAGGAGAGACCCAGTACTTC
TRBV6-1	-	TRBD2	TRBJ2-1	CASSEGTSAYNEQFF	TGTGCCAGCAGTGAGGGGACTAGCGCCTACAATGAGCAGTTCTTC
TRBV5-4	few	-	TRBJ2-1	CASSPGPSPQMWFF	TGTGCCAGCAGCCCCGGACCCTCCCCCCAAATGTGGTTCTTC
TRBV27	-	-	TRBJ2-7	CASSVLPERYEQYF	TGTGCCAGCAGCGTCCTCCCGGAACGCTACGAGCAGTACTTC
TRBV7-2	-	-	TRBJ2-1	CASSFARGNEQFF	TGTGCCAGCAGCTTCGCCAGGGGCAATGAGCAGTTCTTC
TRBV5-1	-	TRBD2	TRBJ2-5	CASSLGLGDYSQETQYF	TGCGCCAGCAGCTTGGGGTTAGGGGACTACTCACAAGAGACCCAGTACTTC
TRBV7-6	-	TRBD2	TRBJ2-7	CASSLTDARTSGRGTPFWEQYF	TGTGCCAGCAGCTTAACCGACGCCCGGACTAGCGGGAGGGGGACCCCGTTTTGGGAGCAGTACTTC
TRBV7-3	-	TRBD2	TRBJ2-5	CASSLGVAGAQETQYF	TGTGCCAGCAGCTTAGGGGTAGCGGGAGCACAAGAGACCCAGTACTTC
TRBV13	-	TRBD2	TRBJ2-1	CASSFPRGREGEQFF	TGTGCCAGCAGCTTCCCACGTGGGCGGGAGGGTGAGCAGTTCTTC